This entry lists 14 T cell receptor beta chains sequenced from one sample in a study of regulatory T cells in long-lasting Graves disease. Time point here: newly diagnosed GD, antithyroid drugs for less than 3 months. The TCR library was prepared using RNA isolated from PBMCs. In building TCR beta libraries, iRepertoire HTBI primers were used together with Arm-PCR of CDR3 regions. One entry per CDR3 protein results from TCRdb running MiXCR on the multiplex PCR reads. The top ten clones hold about a quarter of a sample with 350,000 to 500,000 distinct CDR3 sequences, around 17% of them seen once. The sample also formed part of further work on T cells in Graves' hyperthyroidism and ophthalmopathy.

The sample consisted of peripheral blood mononuclear cells (PBMCs), taken at new diagnosis, from a patient treated with antithyroid drugs. The receptor set was obtained from a woman aged 18-30 years with Graves disease.

V gene TRBV14 combines with J gene TRBJ2-7, with 10 bases identical to TRBD2. The CDR3 consists of 15 residues. Germline V lookup: CDR1 SGHDN, CDR2 FVKESK. With V trimmed by 3 bases and J by 5 bases, 7 bases remained unmatched. CDR3 sequence reads: CASSHILAGFHEQYF. Here the CDR3 DNA reads TGTGCCAGCAGCCACATACTAGCGGGATTTCACGAGCAGTACTTC. Filled out from reference TRBV14 and TRBJ2-7, the complete variable domain reads EAGVTQFPSHSVIEKGQTVTLRCDPISGHDNLYWYRRVMGKEIKFLLHFVKESKQDESGMPNNRFLAERTGGTYSTLKVQPAELEDSGVYFCASSHILAGFHEQYFGPGTRLTVT.

The gene calls are TRBV10-3 and TRBJ1-1; no reliable D call. Germline CDR1 is ENHRY and CDR2 is SYGVKD. The CDR3 is 15 amino acids. With 0 bases removed from V and 6 bases from J, the gap between germline ends came to 14 bases. In nucleotides, the CDR3 is TGTGCCATCAGTGAGTCGAGAGCGGAAGGCGCTGAAGCTTTCTTT. It encodes CAISESRAEGAEAFF.

In this sample, this clonotype turned up many times. This chain links TRBV28 with TRBJ2-5; possible D gene TRBD2, 6 bases. Trimming removed 7 bases at V and 2 bases at J, with 14 bases between. The CDR3 covers 14 residues. Per germline, CDR1 MDHEN and CDR2 SYDVKM. The CDR3 loop reads CASNLGGEQETQYF. The CDR3 DNA reads TGTGCCAGCAACCTCGGGGGAGAACAAGAGACCCAGTACTTC.

A few counts support this clonotype. The chain uses TRBV28 and TRBJ1-6; 7 bases align to TRBD1. The CDR3 has 21 residues. Trimming cost V 5 bases and J 0 bases; bases outside gene matches: 19. CDR1 MDHEN and CDR2 SYDVKM come from the germline V gene. For the CDR3, the DNA is TGTGCCAGCAGTCCGCCCCCCCAGGACAGGAGTAGGGCCTCCTATAATTCACCCCTCCACTTT. Translated: CASSPPPQDRSRASYNSPLHF.

This chain links TRBV5-6 with TRBJ1-5; 10 nucleotides agree with TRBD1. The CDR3 is made up of 15 amino acids. Germline V gene lookup returns CDR1 SGHDT and CDR2 YYEEEE. V shed 4 bases, J shed 5 bases, and the junction held 6 bases outside the gene matches. The CDR3 DNA sequence: TGTGCCAGCAGCCCGGGACAGGGGAGGGATCAGCCCCAGCATTTT. Translating gives CASSPGQGRDQPQHF.

The V gene is TRBV15, the J gene TRBJ1-1, with D unclear. V lost 1 base and J 6 bases, leaving 9 bases between the germline ends. Germline CDR1 reads LNHNV; CDR2 reads YYDKDF (reference sequence). The CDR3 runs to 13 residues. CDR3 sequence: CATSRGRRAEAFF. The CDR3 region has the DNA TGTGCCACCAGCAGAGGAAGGCGGGCTGAAGCTTTCTTT.

This clonotype was recorded at least ten times. The chain employs TRBV27 and TRBJ1-1; D is perhaps TRBD1 (6 bases). From germline, CDR1 is MNHEY and CDR2 SMNVEV (reference sequence). The CDR3 length is 16 residues. V lost 4 bases and J 4 bases, leaving 19 bases between the germline ends. This chain's CDR3 is CASSYIGGGRGTEAFF. CDR3 DNA: TGTGCCAGCAGTTATATCGGAGGGGGTAGAGGCACTGAAGCTTTCTTT.

This clonotype has a count of ten or more. This chain links TRBV13 with TRBJ1-5; D is uncertain. The V gene's germline CDR1 is PRHDT and CDR2 FYEKMQ (reference sequence). This CDR3 has 13 residues. Trimming cost V 1 base and J 4 bases, with 5 bases left between them. This CDR3 is CASSLDKNQPQHF. The CDR3 region has the DNA TGTGCCAGCAGCTTAGACAAAAATCAGCCCCAGCATTTT.

The sample holds many counts of this clonotype. The V call is TRBV15, the J call TRBJ2-5; 7 bases are shared with TRBD2. Germline V gene lookup returns CDR1 LNHNV and CDR2 YYDKDF (reference sequence). Germline trimming cut 0 bases from V and 1 base from J; bases unmatched to any gene: 5. This CDR3 spans 16 amino acids. The CDR3 DNA sequence: TGTGCCACCAGCAGAGATGGCGGGAGAGCCCAAGAGACCCAGTACTTC. Translating it yields CATSRDGGRAQETQYF.

This clonotype was detected only a few times. The chain links TRBV29-1 to TRBJ1-1; perhaps TRBD1 as D (6 bases). Germline V gene lookup returns CDR1 SQVTM and CDR2 ANQGSEA. V lost 4 bases, J lost 6 bases, and 12 bases lay in between. The CDR3 sequence is 12 residues long. This CDR3 reads CSVVPGASEAFF. In nucleotides, the CDR3 is TGCAGCGTTGTCCCGGGGGCTTCTGAAGCTTTCTTT.

This clonotype occurred many times. This chain connects TRBV6-1 to TRBJ1-1, with unresolved D. Per the germline V gene, CDR1 is MNHNS and CDR2 is SASEGT. The CDR3 spans 14 residues. The V and J ends lost 1 base and 6 bases respectively, with 12 bases between them. CDR3 coding DNA: TGTGCCAGCAGTGAAGTAAAGGGTAGAGCTGAAGCTTTCTTT. Translated, it gives CASSEVKGRAEAFF.

The rearrangement links TRBV5-1 to TRBJ1-6, with unresolved D. V lost 2 bases and J 7 bases, leaving 13 bases between the germline ends. In germline, CDR1 is SGHRS, CDR2 YFSETQ. CDR3 length: 15 residues. The CDR3 DNA follows: TGCGCCAGCAGCTTCCATGGAACGGACAATTCACCCCTCCACTTT. It codes for CASSFHGTDNSPLHF.

There are many counts of this clonotype. The chain couples TRBV4-2 to TRBJ1-4; the D is unclear. CDR3 length equals 14 residues. The germline V and J ends were trimmed by 1 base and 7 bases, with 10 bases remaining between them. Germline assignment: CDR1 LGHNA and CDR2 YNFKEQ. CDR3 region: CASSQGEKSEKLFF. CDR3 DNA sequence: TGTGCCAGCAGCCAAGGAGAGAAAAGTGAAAAACTGTTTTTT.

This clonotype was detected many times. The chain recombines TRBV6-1 with TRBJ2-3; D call uncertain. The CDR3 extends over 15 amino acids. The germline V gene has CDR1 MNHNS and CDR2 SASEGT. V dropped 0 bases and J dropped 1 base, with 8 bases sitting between them. The CDR3 DNA reads as TGTGCCAGCAGTGAAGCGAGCGTGGGCACAGATACGCAGTATTTT. Amino acid sequence: CASSEASVGTDTQYF.